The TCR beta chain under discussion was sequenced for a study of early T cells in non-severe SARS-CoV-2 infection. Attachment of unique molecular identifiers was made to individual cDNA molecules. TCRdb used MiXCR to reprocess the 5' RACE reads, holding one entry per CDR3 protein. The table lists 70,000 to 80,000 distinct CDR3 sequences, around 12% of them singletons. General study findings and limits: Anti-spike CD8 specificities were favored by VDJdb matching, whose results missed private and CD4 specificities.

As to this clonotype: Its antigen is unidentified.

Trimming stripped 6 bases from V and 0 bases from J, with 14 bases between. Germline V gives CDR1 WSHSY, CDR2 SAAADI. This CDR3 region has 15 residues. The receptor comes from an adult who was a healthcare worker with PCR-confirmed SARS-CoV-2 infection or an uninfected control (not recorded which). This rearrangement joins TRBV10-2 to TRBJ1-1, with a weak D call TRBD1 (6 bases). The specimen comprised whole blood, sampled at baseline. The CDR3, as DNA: TGCGCCAGCAGCCACGGACAGACTATGAACACTGAAGCTTTCTTT. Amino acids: CASSHGQTMNTEAFF.